This record covers a single T cell receptor (beta chain). This clone's antigen is unknown. No base quality values were provided; no much bigger clone lies one nucleotide off. The immunoSEQ Assay, a bias-controlled multiplex PCR, was used to amplify TCRbeta CDR3 regions from genomic DNA. As for the authors' bioinformatics: Nucleated cell counts per sample were estimated from amplification of reference gene primers within the assay. Sequence reads were collapsed and filtered to measure the absolute abundance of every unique TCRbeta CDR3 rearrangement. For each sample, productive Simpson clonality was calculated by taking the square root of Simpson's diversity index across productive rearrangements. The clones in this table, taken by TCRdb from immuneACCESS, are in-frame only. Not every clone is retained; where verified, under half of the shortfall comes from an unresolved V gene, and the cause of the rest is unknown. The V and J calls and the clone size are those of that table, but D and trimming were determined from the DNA. The sample table holds 300,000 to 350,000 clones, of which 88% were seen once. The ten largest make up just over 1% of the sample.

This entry comes from a study of blood T cell repertoires in COVID-19 (dated by TCRdb to 2018 to 2021). Regarding the research as a whole: The collaborator samples originated in the United States, Italy and Spain and spanned the acute and convalescent phases of COVID-19. The prospective study material was composed of cDNA or gDNA derived from T cells, B-cell-depleted T cells, or PBMCs. The dataset comprised deeply sampled blood TCRbeta repertoires from subjects exposed to, actively infected with, or recovered from COVID-19. The repertoires were made available in a free public database intended to serve as a resource for research on the immune response to SARS-CoV-2. Samples were obtained from the ongoing ImmuneRACE study (first 160 participants) and from some 1,200 subjects provided by 6 global collaborators. Nearly every sample came with metadata listing a de-identified subject ID, COVID-19 status, age in years and sex. Where available, HLA class I and class II types were taken from metadata supplied by the sample provider and were not determined by assay-based typing. Overall results and qualifications from the work: The amount of clinical and demographic metadata varied by source and participant and was provided uncurated.

Participants in the prospective study were aged about 18 to 95 years, lived in 24 United States geographic areas, and enrolled through a virtual design. Cohort assignment in the prospective study relied on participant-reported clinical history from a screening survey and a study questionnaire. A participant counted as exposed if, within 2 weeks of entering the study, that participant had been in contact with someone who had a PCR-confirmed or clinician-diagnosed COVID-19 case. Mobile phlebotomists in the prospective study collected whole blood, serum and a nasopharyngeal or oropharyngeal swab from every participant. Over a roughly two-month period, participants in the prospective study had the option of providing additional blood draws and questionnaires. Before DNA extraction, blood samples from the prospective study were shipped at room temperature or frozen. The sample taken for sequencing was PBMCs or T cells enriched from blood (not recorded which). The TCR comes from a woman in her 30s who had been exposed to COVID-19.

The CDR3 region: CASSDDVLQGWETQYF. The nucleotide sequence is TGTGCCAGCAGCGATGACGTTTTACAGGGTTGGGAGACCCAGTACTTC. This chain joins TRBV21-1 to TRBJ2-5; TRBD1 reflects the table's D call only, with no check against the DNA. TRBV21-1 counts as a pseudogene. The CDR3 sequence holds 16 residues, the cysteine and phenylalanine included. Only CDR3 DNA remains: 48 bases, in frame from the first base.